This T cell receptor (beta chain) was recorded in a study of blood T cell repertoires in COVID-19. Study-level background: The United States, Italy and Spain provided the acute and convalescent COVID-19 samples. Sample material is recorded as cDNA or gDNA derived from T cells, B-cell-depleted T cells, or PBMCs.

As handled by the study authors: How many nucleated cells were present was estimated from reference gene primer amplification. The table came from immunoSEQ multiplex PCR; TCRdb's copy has only in-frame clones and leaves some out. That table is the source of V, J and clone size, and D and trimming were worked out from the DNA. The top ten clones hold approximately 3% of a sample with some 340,000 clones, about 83% of them seen once. This TCR derives from a man aged 30-40 years with active or convalescent COVID-19. Sample: peripheral blood.

CDR3 bases: TGTGCCTGGAGTGTCGGAGGGAGCACTGAAGCTTTCTTT. It specifies CAWSVGGSTEAFF. The V gene is TRBV30, the J gene TRBJ1-1; D gene unclear. The V gene lost 0 bases and the J gene lost 4 bases, with 9 bases spanning the gap. This CDR3 is built from 13 residues. Germline-derived CDR1 and CDR2 are GTSNPN and SVGIG (reference sequence).